These T cell receptor beta chains were read from a single sample in a study of OX40 agonist ivuxolimab in advanced cancers. Assay used: immunoSEQ multiplex PCR; TCRdb lists only in-frame clones, some missing. This sample has about 36,000 clones, with over 75% found just once. The sample in question was CD4+ or CD8+ T cells sorted from blood, obtained in a trial of the OX40 agonist ivuxolimab. The receptor source for this set is an adult with an advanced solid tumor such as melanoma, head and neck, liver or kidney cancer. Both conserved end residues are part of each CDR3. Each record gives: V gene, D gene, clone size, J gene, CDR3 protein, CDR3 DNA. The D gene is left open where the match is weak. Size tells how often a clone was seen (once, few, many) or the class of an expanded clone, and some rows leave it out.

v_call: TRBV7-8; d_call: TRBD2; clone_size: -; j_call: TRBJ2-1; cdr3_aa: CASRRGRTNNEQFF; cdr3_nt: TGTGCCAGCAGGCGCGGGAGGACGAATAATGAGCAGTTCTTC
v_call: TRBV6-5; d_call: TRBD1; clone_size: few; j_call: TRBJ1-1; cdr3_aa: CASSLTGGNTEAFF; cdr3_nt: TGTGCCAGCAGCCTTACAGGGGGGAACACTGAAGCTTTCTTT
v_call: TRBV7-8; d_call: TRBD2; clone_size: -; j_call: TRBJ2-1; cdr3_aa: CASSSLTSGSDEQFF; cdr3_nt: TGTGCCAGCAGCTCCCTGACTAGCGGGAGCGATGAGCAGTTCTTC
v_call: TRBV6-1; d_call: -; clone_size: -; j_call: TRBJ2-7; cdr3_aa: CASSEIPYEQYF; cdr3_nt: TGTGCCAGCAGTGAAATACCTTACGAGCAGTACTTC
v_call: TRBV28; d_call: -; clone_size: -; j_call: TRBJ1-1; cdr3_aa: CASSSLTQGNTEAFF; cdr3_nt: TGTGCCAGCAGTTCCCTAACTCAGGGGAACACTGAAGCTTTCTTT
v_call: TRBV7-8; d_call: -; clone_size: -; j_call: TRBJ1-3; cdr3_aa: CASSAMSTAQAGNTIYF; cdr3_nt: TGTGCCAGCAGCGCTATGTCGACAGCGCAAGCGGGAAACACCATATATTTT
v_call: TRBV13; d_call: -; clone_size: -; j_call: TRBJ1-4; cdr3_aa: CASSGRGGHEKLFF; cdr3_nt: TGTGCCAGCAGCGGGAGGGGGGGCCATGAAAAACTGTTTTTT
v_call: TRBV7-9; d_call: TRBD1; clone_size: once; j_call: TRBJ2-1; cdr3_aa: CASSRADRGDEQFF; cdr3_nt: TGTGCCAGCAGCCGGGCAGACAGGGGGGACGAGCAGTTCTTC
v_call: TRBV28; d_call: -; clone_size: -; j_call: TRBJ1-5; cdr3_aa: CASSLLRRNQPQHF; cdr3_nt: TGTGCCAGCAGTTTACTGCGACGCAATCAGCCCCAGCATTTT
v_call: TRBV11-2; d_call: -; clone_size: few; j_call: TRBJ2-1; cdr3_aa: CASSDYRARDNEQFF; cdr3_nt: TGTGCCAGCAGCGACTACAGGGCCAGGGACAATGAGCAGTTCTTC